Following are 20 T cell receptor beta chains from one sample sequenced in a study of sequential checkpoint blockade in melanoma. Measured with immunoSEQ multiplex PCR; TCRdb has only the in-frame clones, and not every one. The profile shows over 8,000 clones, roughly 80% of them singletons. The sample's treatment: randomized to nivolumab then ipilimumab (arm A) or the reverse (arm B). Material: CD8+ T cells sorted from blood (inferred from file names), obtained from a patient given nivolumab and ipilimumab in sequence. These TCRs come from a human donor with melanoma.

V and J are TRBV6-1 and TRBJ2-7, with D possibly matching TRBD1 (5 bases). There are 13 residues in the CDR3. In germline, CDR1 is MNHNS, CDR2 SASEGT. V was shortened by 2 bases and J by 2 bases, with 7 bases between the two germline ends. DNA of the CDR3: TGTGCCAGCAGTGAAAAGACAGCCTACGAGCAGTACTTC. Protein sequence: CASSEKTAYEQYF.

V is TRBV28 and J is TRBJ1-1, with 7 bases matching TRBD1. The germline gives CDR1 MDHEN, CDR2 SYDVKM. Trimming removed 5 bases from V and 1 base from J; junction bases left unmatched: 4. This CDR3 is 14 amino acids long. CDR3 amino acids: CASSHGTANTEAFF. DNA for the CDR3: TGTGCCAGCAGTCATGGGACAGCGAACACTGAAGCTTTCTTT.

The V gene is TRBV6-5, the J gene TRBJ1-6, with D tentatively TRBD1 (5 bases). V was pared by 2 bases and J by 12 bases, with 11 bases between. Germline V CDR1 and CDR2: MNHEY, SVGAGI. The CDR3 runs to 13 residues. CDR3 amino acids: CASSYGTAGPLHF. The CDR3 DNA reads TGTGCCAGCAGTTACGGGACTGCGGGACCCCTCCACTTT.

The V and J genes are TRBV27 and TRBJ2-5, with D possibly matching TRBD2 (5 bases). The V gene's germline CDR1 is MNHEY and CDR2 SMNVEV (reference sequence). V gave up 5 bases and J gave up 0 bases, with 10 bases separating them. The CDR3 is made up of 14 amino acids. CDR3 sequence: CASSPRLNQETQYF. Written as DNA, the CDR3 is TGTGCCAGCAGTCCCCGACTAAACCAAGAGACCCAGTACTTC.

The genes are TRBV27 and TRBJ2-7; the match to TRBD2 covers 11 bases. Germline CDR1 MNHEY, CDR2 SMNVEV (reference sequence). CDR3 length: 17 residues. The J segment lost 2 bases and the V segment lost 5 bases, leaving 11 bases of the junction unmatched. This chain's CDR3 is CASSMRLAGRGAYEQYF. CDR3 bases: TGTGCCAGCAGTATGAGACTAGCGGGGAGGGGGGCCTACGAGCAGTACTTC.

The chain employs TRBV7-3 and TRBJ2-1, with 9 bases aligning to TRBD1. Germline V gene data show CDR1 as SGHTA and CDR2 as FQGTGA. There are 15 residues in the CDR3. Trimming at V came to 3 bases and at J to 3 bases, leaving 3 bases not matched to a gene. CDR3 DNA sequence: TGTGCCAGCAGCTTGCGACAGGGGGACTACAATGAGCAGTTCTTC. The encoded protein is CASSLRQGDYNEQFF. The full variable domain, completed using reference TRBV7-3 and TRBJ2-1, is GAGVSQTPSNKVTEKGKYVELRCDPISGHTALYWYRQSLGQGPEFLIYFQGTGAADDSGLPNDRFFAVRPEGSVSTLKIQRTERGDSAVYLCASSLRQGDYNEQFFGPGTRLTVL.

The chain combines TRBV15 with TRBJ2-1; D may be TRBD2 (6 bases). From germline, CDR1 is LNHNV and CDR2 YYDKDF (reference sequence). V lost 2 bases and J 8 bases, leaving 16 bases between the germline ends. The CDR3 is 15 amino acids. CDR3: CATSRFREMGDEQFF. The CDR3, as DNA: TGTGCCACCAGCAGATTCCGGGAGATGGGCGATGAGCAGTTCTTC.

The rearrangement uses TRBV5-5 and TRBJ2-7; TRBD1 is a possible D gene (6 bases). The V end was cut by 5 bases, the J end by 0 bases, with 15 bases between. The V gene's germline CDR1 is SGHKS and CDR2 YYEKEE (reference sequence). The CDR3 covers 15 residues. The CDR3 loop reads CASSPTGLSSYEQYF. The DNA of the CDR3 is TGTGCCAGCAGTCCCACAGGGTTGAGCTCCTACGAGCAGTACTTC.

The chain links TRBV14 to TRBJ2-7, with D maybe TRBD2 (6 bases). The germline V and J ends were trimmed by 5 bases and 2 bases, with 10 bases remaining between them. Germline lookup yields CDR1 SGHDN and CDR2 FVKESK. CDR3 length equals 13 residues. The CDR3 DNA reads TGTGCCAGCAGCAGGGAGGCCCCCTACGAGCAGTACTTC. It encodes CASSREAPYEQYF.

This chain joins TRBV7-9 and TRBJ2-1; 11 bases align to TRBD1. Germline V gives CDR1 SEHNR, CDR2 FQNEAQ (reference sequence). With V trimmed by 5 bases and J by 7 bases, 10 bases remained unmatched. The CDR3 covers 16 residues. The CDR3 loop reads CASSPDRGRGVNEQFF. CDR3 in DNA: TGTGCCAGCAGCCCGGACAGGGGGCGAGGGGTTAATGAGCAGTTCTTC.

The gene calls are TRBV27 and TRBJ2-7, with 8 nucleotides matching TRBD2. CDR1 and CDR2 from the germline V gene are MNHEY and SMNVEV (reference sequence). V lost 5 bases and J lost 3; bases outside the gene matches: 15. This CDR3 region has 17 residues. The CDR3 loop is CASSRNPMREDFYEQYF. CDR3 nucleotide sequence: TGTGCCAGCAGTCGAAACCCGATGCGGGAGGATTTCTACGAGCAGTACTTC.

The table lists this clone with a count of one. In DNA form, the CDR3 reads TGTGCCAGCAGCTGGGGACTAGCGGGGACAGATACGCAGTATTTT. It encodes CASSWGLAGTDTQYF. This rearrangement joins TRBV7-3 to TRBJ2-3, with TRBD2 identical over 13 bases. The CDR3 loop spans 15 amino acids. Germline lookup yields CDR1 SGHTA and CDR2 FQGTGA. The junction had 1 base not matched to a gene; V was cut back by 4 bases and J by 3 bases.

This clone appeared a few times. The J gene is TRBJ2-3, the V gene TRBV7-9; 7 bases fit TRBD1. The germline V gene has CDR1 SEHNR and CDR2 FQNEAQ (reference sequence). CDR3 length: 13 residues. J was trimmed by 7 bases and V by 6 bases; bases with no gene match: 7. CDR3 region: CASRRGGTNTQYF. The CDR3 DNA reads TGTGCCAGCAGACGAGGGGGCACCAATACGCAGTATTTT.

The rearrangement uses TRBV7-2 and TRBJ1-2; possible D gene TRBD1, 6 bases. V was trimmed by 6 bases and J by 5 bases, leaving 13 bases between them. This CDR3 region has 13 residues. The germline V gene has CDR1 SGHTA and CDR2 FQGNSA. Here the CDR3 DNA reads TGTGCCAGCAGTTCTACAGGGTTGTATGGCTACACCTTC. It specifies CASSSTGLYGYTF.

The rearrangement joins TRBV27 to TRBJ2-7; 10 bases are a match to TRBD2. V trimming: 5 bases; J trimming: 3 bases; junction bases outside the gene matches: 7. This CDR3 contains 15 residues. CDR1 MNHEY and CDR2 SMNVEV come from the germline V gene (reference sequence). CDR3 loop: CASSPPGLAIYEQYF. The DNA of the CDR3 is TGTGCCAGCAGTCCTCCGGGACTAGCGATCTACGAGCAGTACTTC.

The V and J genes are TRBV9 and TRBJ2-7; 8 nucleotides align to TRBD1. The CDR3 has 16 residues. The trim removed 3 bases at V and 0 bases at J, leaving 8 bases unmatched. Germline loops: CDR1 SGDLS, CDR2 YYNGEE. CDR3 residues: CASSDRQGTYSYEQYF. CDR3 sequence (DNA): TGTGCCAGCAGCGACCGACAGGGGACTTACTCCTACGAGCAGTACTTC.

Worth noting for this clone: One end of the junction is discordant with germline, which a read error may explain. This chain uses TRBV7-9 with TRBJ2-5; D might be TRBD1 (6 bases). Per the germline V gene, CDR1 is SEHNR and CDR2 is FQNEAQ (reference sequence). The CDR3 consists of 12 residues. The DNA of the CDR3 is TGTGCCAGCAGTCCTACCCGGGACACATCGCACTTC. Its translation is CASSPTRDTSHF.

The V gene is TRBV27, the J gene TRBJ2-5; 12 bases agree with TRBD2. The J call may be faulty, since TRBJ2-7 better matches the DNA end. Looked up from germline, CDR1 is MNHEY and CDR2 is SMNVEV (reference sequence). The CDR3 spans 15 residues. The CDR3 reads CASSSGLAGPYEQYF. The DNA for the CDR3 is TGTGCCAGCAGTTCCGGACTAGCGGGACCCTACGAGCAGTACTTC.

This clone occurred a few times. The V call is TRBV6-5, the J call TRBJ2-7; TRBD2 aligns across 9 bases. The CDR3 totals 15 residues. Germline CDR1 is MNHEY and CDR2 is SVGAGI. V shed 6 bases and J 4 bases; nucleotides not matched to a gene: 10. CDR3 nucleotide sequence: TGTGCCAGCAGACCGACTAGCGGATGGTCGTACGAGCAGTACTTC. This gives the protein CASRPTSGWSYEQYF.

The rearrangement joins TRBV5-1 to TRBJ2-2; 7 positions match TRBD2. CDR1 is SGHRS, CDR2 YFSETQ, per germline. The V segment lost 7 bases and the J segment 3 bases; nucleotides outside the gene matches: 15. The CDR3 loop spans 17 amino acids. CDR3 coding DNA: TGCGCCAGCTGTGCGCGGGAGAAGGAGTTACACACCGGGGAGCTGTTTTTT. It specifies CASCAREKELHTGELFF.